Sequencing of this T cell receptor beta chain was carried out in a study of blood T cell repertoires in COVID-19. Study context: Material from acute and convalescent COVID-19 was sourced from the United States, Italy and Spain. PBMCs, B-cell-depleted T cells, or T cells were the source of the cDNA or gDNA that made up the material.

The CDR3 runs 13 residues. Per the germline V gene, CDR1 is MNHEY and CDR2 is SVGEGT. Trimming left V 4 bases short and J 7 bases short, with 11 bases between. Study processing details: Scientists estimated how many nucleated cells there were by amplifying reference gene primers. Assay used: immunoSEQ multiplex PCR; TCRdb lists only in-frame clones, some missing. From that table come the V and J calls and clone size; the DNA was used to work out D and trimming. The repertoire holds roughly 79,000 clones, 84% seen once, with around 3.4% in the top ten. This clone was counted between two and nine times.

The sequencing sample was made of peripheral blood. This sequence originates from a man in his fifties or sixties with acute or convalescent COVID-19. The genes are TRBV6-2 or TRBV6-3 and TRBJ1-5; D may be TRBD1 (6 bases). CDR3 loop: CASSSDRRQPQHF. The CDR3 DNA follows: TGTGCCAGCAGTTCGGACAGACGGCAGCCCCAGCATTTT.